What follows describes a single TCR beta chain. Its antigen is undetermined. Germline CDR1 is MNHGY and CDR2 is SAAAGT. The CDR3 loop spans 13 amino acids. The V end lost 6 bases, the J end lost 4 bases, and 12 bases lay between the germline ends. TCRdb re-derived calls from the reads in MiXCR, one entry per CDR3 protein. The sample holds 800,000 to 950,000 distinct CDR3 sequences, 32% seen once. These data belong to a study of T cell repertoires in cytomegalovirus infection. Broader study findings: Across the ex vivo response, the dominant clonotypes were HLA-C-restricted CMV-specific TCR beta clonotypes.

The starting material was cultured CD8+ T cells from PBMCs, obtained from culture after CMV antigen stimulation. The chain is built from TRBV6-8 and TRBJ1-2; D unresolved. The clonotype was recovered from a human donor in good health (CMV status not recorded). Some clones in this sample may be carry-over from other donors' samples. CDR3 sequence: CASSPDGVYGYTF. The CDR3 DNA sequence: TGTGCCAGCAGCCCTGACGGGGTCTATGGCTACACCTTC.